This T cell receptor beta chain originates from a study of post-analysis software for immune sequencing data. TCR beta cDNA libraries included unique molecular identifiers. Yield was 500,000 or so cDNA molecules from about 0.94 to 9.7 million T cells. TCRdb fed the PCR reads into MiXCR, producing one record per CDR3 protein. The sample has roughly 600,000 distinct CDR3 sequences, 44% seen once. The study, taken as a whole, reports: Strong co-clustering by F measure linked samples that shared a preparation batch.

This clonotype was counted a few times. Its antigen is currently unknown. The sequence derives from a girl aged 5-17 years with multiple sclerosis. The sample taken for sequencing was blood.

Here the CDR3 reads CASSLRTPSDTEAFF. DNA for the CDR3: TGCGCCAGCAGCTTACGGACCCCCAGCGACACTGAAGCTTTCTTT. The rearrangement uses TRBV5-1 and TRBJ1-1; D ambiguous. V lost 2 bases, J lost 3 bases, and 14 bases lay in between. CDR1 and CDR2 from the germline V gene are SGHRS and YFSETQ. The CDR3 length is 15 residues.